This T cell receptor (beta chain) was retrieved from a study of cytomegalovirus exposure and HLA in healthy donors. V dropped 4 bases and J dropped 0; count of bases not matched to a gene: 4. Germline V gene sequence: CDR1 SGHTA, CDR2 FQGTGA. The CDR3 has 16 amino acids. Concerning this clone: Antigen: not known.

Findings and limits, study-wide: Analysis was carried out at a later point, and it linked a missense DCLRE1C variant to TCR beta V- and J-gene trimming. An analysis done earlier found most TCR beta V segments productive about 90% or about 30% of the time. By a later analysis, the bulk of CMV-associated TCR beta chains appeared HLA-restricted.

The PCR used 60 Vbeta and 13 Jbeta primers. Sequencing used immunoSEQ multiplex PCR; TCRdb keeps in-frame clones, though not all of them. Counted here are 120,000 or so clones, just over 15% occurring once; the ten biggest clones make up under 2%. J is TRBJ2-1 and V is TRBV7-3; 9 bases are a match to TRBD2. The sample comprised PBMCs. This TCR derives from a young woman in good health and CMV-seronegative. The chain's CDR3 is CASSSFSGSSYNEQFF. DNA of the CDR3: TGTGCCAGCAGCTCCTTTAGCGGGAGCTCCTACAATGAGCAGTTCTTC.